These 23 T cell receptor beta chains were sequenced from one sample in a study of molecular identifiers for immune sequencing clone quantification. One entry per CDR3 protein, called by TCRdb with MiXCR from the PCR reads. This table holds some 320,000 distinct CDR3 sequences, 20% to 25% found once. Sequenced: naive CD8+ T cells from blood, with Jurkat cell RNA spiked in. The subset: FACS-sorted CD8+CD4-CCR7+CD45RA+ naive T cells. Receptors originate from a human donor in good health. Some libraries in this study had Jurkat cell RNA spiked in.

This clonotype was picked up many times. The chain links TRBV7-6 to TRBJ2-3; 7 nucleotides agree with TRBD2. The V gene end was trimmed by 4 bases and the J gene end by 6 bases; junction bases not matched to a gene: 7. Germline V gene data show CDR1 as SGHVS and CDR2 as FNYEAQ. This CDR3 spans 14 amino acids. The CDR3, as DNA: TGTGCCAGCAGCTCGAGACTAGCCGGGGATACGCAGTATTTT. Amino acid sequence: CASSSRLAGDTQYF.

The table lists this clonotype with a few counts. The V and J genes are TRBV6-2 or TRBV6-3 and TRBJ1-5; 8 bases line up with TRBD1. After removal of 8 bases from V and 2 bases from J, the junction contained 8 bases not matched to a gene. CDR1 and CDR2 from the germline V gene are MNHEY and SVGEGT. There are 15 residues in the CDR3. The CDR3 DNA reads TGTGCCAGCCGACCAGGGGGCGGTGGCAATCAGCCCCAGCATTTT. The encoded protein is CASRPGGGGNQPQHF.

The genes are TRBV11-2 and TRBJ2-1, with a weak D call TRBD2 (6 bases). Trimming pared 2 bases from V and 5 bases from J, leaving 25 bases between. Germline CDR1 SGHAT, CDR2 FQNNGV. The CDR3 consists of 19 residues. The CDR3 DNA is TGTGCCAGCAGCTTATCCCCCGGGATCGACTGGACTATTAACAATGAGCAGTTCTTC. It yields the protein CASSLSPGIDWTINNEQFF.

This clonotype was found many times. The genes are TRBV27 and TRBJ2-1, with D possibly being TRBD2 (6 bases). V was shortened by 8 bases and J by 8 bases, with 13 bases between the two germline ends. The CDR3 covers 12 residues. CDR1 and CDR2 from the germline V gene are MNHEY and SMNVEV (reference sequence). CDR3 sequence reads: CASVSSVDEQFF. The CDR3 DNA sequence: TGTGCCAGCGTCTCTAGCGTCGATGAGCAGTTCTTC.

The sample holds many counts of this clonotype. The chain employs TRBV7-2 and TRBJ2-1, with 11 positions matching TRBD2. Per germline, CDR1 SGHTA and CDR2 FQGNSA. The CDR3 loop spans 15 amino acids. Unmatched junction bases numbered 0, after V lost 3 bases and J lost 2 bases. The CDR3 nucleotides read TGTGCCAGCAGCTTTAGCGGGAGGGCCTACAATGAGCAGTTCTTC. Translation gives CASSFSGRAYNEQFF.

This clonotype was counted once. One junction end disagrees with the germline gene, perhaps due to a read error. The chain employs TRBV11-2 and TRBJ1-1; 7 bases align to TRBD1. Germline CDR1 reads SGHAT; CDR2 reads FQNNGV. The CDR3 has 13 residues. CDR3 DNA: TGTGTCAGCAGCGTGGGACAGTCCACTGAAGCTTTCTTT. It yields the protein CVSSVGQSTEAFF.

Ten or more counts support this clonotype. V usage is TRBV6-2 or TRBV6-3 and J usage is TRBJ1-1; the D gene is possibly TRBD1 (6 bases). This CDR3 contains 13 residues. V gave up 6 bases and J gave up 7 bases, with 15 bases separating them. The germline gives CDR1 MNHEY, CDR2 SVGEGT. The CDR3 here is CASRPREGVEAFF. The DNA for the CDR3 is TGTGCCAGCAGACCCAGAGAGGGGGTTGAAGCTTTCTTT.

This clonotype was picked up many times. This chain uses TRBV30 with TRBJ2-7; D gene uncertain. This CDR3 contains 11 residues. The V end was cut by 5 bases, the J end by 6 bases, with 11 bases between. Germline V lookup: CDR1 GTSNPN, CDR2 SVGIG (reference sequence). In nucleotides, the CDR3 is TGTGCCTGGGGGAAGGTAGGCGAGCAGTACTTC. Amino acids: CAWGKVGEQYF.

The rearrangement links TRBV7-9 to TRBJ2-1; D ambiguous. CDR1 SEHNR and CDR2 FQNEAQ come from the germline V gene (reference sequence). This CDR3 region has 13 residues. V was shortened by 4 bases and J by 10 bases, with 14 bases between the two germline ends. The CDR3 sequence is CASSSDPDDEQFF. CDR3 nucleotides: TGTGCCAGCAGCTCGGACCCCGACGACGAGCAGTTCTTC.

In regard to this clonotype: This clone may be a read error of a much larger clone one base away. The chain employs TRBV4-3 and TRBJ2-7, with TRBD1 as a possible D gene (6 bases). Trimming shortened V by 1 base and J by 9 bases, and 10 bases separated the two germline ends. Germline lookup yields CDR1 LGHNA and CDR2 YSLEER. The CDR3 runs 12 residues. The CDR3 sequence is CASSQGRGGQYF. The CDR3 coding sequence is TGCGCCAGCAGCCAAGGTCGAGGGGGGCAGTACTTC.

This clonotype was recorded at least ten times. V gene TRBV19 combines with J gene TRBJ2-2; TRBD2 aligns across 10 bases. Looked up from germline, CDR1 is LNHDA and CDR2 is SQIVND (reference sequence). J lost 7 bases, V lost 5 bases, and 4 bases had no gene match. The CDR3 has 14 residues. The chain's CDR3 is CASSVGTSVGELFF. CDR3 nucleotide sequence: TGTGCCAGTAGTGTAGGGACTAGCGTCGGGGAGCTGTTTTTT.

As for this clonotype: This may stem from a read error, because a much larger clone lies one nucleotide away. The V and J genes are TRBV20-1 and TRBJ2-7; D call uncertain. There are 14 residues in the CDR3. Germline CDR1 DFQATT, CDR2 SNEGSKA (reference sequence). CDR3 loop: CSAREVPLIGERYF. CDR3 DNA sequence: TGCAGTGCTAGAGAGGTGCCCCTCATAGGTGAGCGGTACTTC.

This clonotype was counted ten times or more. The rearrangement links TRBV20-1 to TRBJ2-7; 9 nucleotides line up with TRBD2. V lost 5 bases and J lost 6; bases outside the gene matches: 2. CDR3 length: 11 amino acids. Germline CDR1 and CDR2: DFQATT and SNEGSKA (reference sequence). The CDR3 sequence: CSALAGVEQYF. CDR3 sequence (DNA): TGCAGTGCTTTAGCGGGAGTCGAGCAGTACTTC.

This clonotype occurred many times. V and J are TRBV29-1 and TRBJ2-1, with D possibly TRBD2 on 6 matching bases. CDR3 length equals 16 residues. Trimming took off 0 bases at V and 3 bases at J, with 15 bases between the two ends. Germline V gene sequence: CDR1 SQVTM, CDR2 ANQGSEA. CDR3 DNA: TGCAGCGTTGAAGATGGGTCGGGAGTAGGCTACAATGAGCAGTTCTTC. This sequence encodes CSVEDGSGVGYNEQFF.

This clonotype has at least ten counts. V gene TRBV4-1 combines with J gene TRBJ2-3, with D possibly TRBD2 on 5 matching bases. This CDR3 has 14 amino acids. CDR1 is MGHRA, CDR2 YSYEKL, per germline. Between the trimmed V and J ends, which lost 0 bases and 1 base, there was a span of 5 bases. This CDR3 reads CASSQERGTDTQYF. CDR3 DNA: TGCGCCAGCAGCCAAGAGCGGGGCACAGATACGCAGTATTTT.

Of note for this clonotype: A much larger clone lies a single base off, so this may be a read error. The chain has TRBV10-3 and TRBJ2-5; D is possibly TRBD1 or TRBD2 (7 bases each). V dropped 8 bases and J dropped 3 bases, with 13 bases sitting between them. Germline values: CDR1 ENHRY, CDR2 SYGVKD. This CDR3 spans 13 amino acids. The CDR3: CAIGGDSKETQYF. CDR3 nucleotide sequence: TGTGCCATCGGGGGGGACAGTAAAGAGACCCAGTACTTC.

This clonotype showed up just a few times. The chain links TRBV27 to TRBJ1-5, with D possibly being TRBD1 (5 bases). Between the trimmed V and J ends, which lost 4 bases and 6 bases, there was a span of 13 bases. Germline lookup yields CDR1 MNHEY and CDR2 SMNVEV (reference sequence). The CDR3 covers 14 residues. The CDR3 nucleotides are TGTGCCAGCAGTTCGGCAGGGCCAGGTCAGCCCCAGCATTTT. The encoded protein is CASSSAGPGQPQHF.

Only a few counts were recorded for this clonotype. This sequence joins TRBV11-2 and TRBJ2-6; D is unclear. The germline V gene has CDR1 SGHAT and CDR2 FQNNGV. This CDR3 comprises 15 residues. The V end lost 8 bases, the J end lost 2 bases, and 13 bases lay between the germline ends. In nucleotides, the CDR3 is TGTGCCAGCGGCTCACTAAGGGCTGGGGCCAACGTCCTGACTTTC. It yields the protein CASGSLRAGANVLTF. The full variable domain, with the rest looked up from reference TRBV11-2 and TRBJ2-6, is EAGVAQSPRYKIIEKRQSVAFWCNPISGHATLYWYQQILGQGPKLLIQFQNNGVVDDSQLPKDRFSAERLKGVDSTLKIQPAKLEDSAVYLCASGSLRAGANVLTFGAGSRLTVL.

Many counts were recorded for this clonotype. The rearrangement uses TRBV30 and TRBJ2-7, with 8 bases fitting TRBD1. V lost 5 bases, J lost 3 bases, and 3 bases stayed unmatched. Germline lookup yields CDR1 GTSNPN and CDR2 SVGIG (reference sequence). The CDR3 is made up of 12 amino acids. The CDR3 reads CAWDRGNYEQYF. As DNA, the CDR3 is TGTGCCTGGGACAGGGGAAACTACGAGCAGTACTTC.

This clonotype was picked up many times. The rearrangement links TRBV29-1 to TRBJ2-1; a weak D match, TRBD2 (6 bases). V was clipped by 3 bases and J by 6 bases, with 15 bases between them. Germline V gives CDR1 SQVTM, CDR2 ANQGSEA. This CDR3 has 14 residues. CDR3 amino acids: CSVDGLATVNEQFF. CDR3 coding DNA: TGCAGCGTTGACGGGCTAGCGACGGTCAATGAGCAGTTCTTC.

As concerns this clonotype: A read error is possible here, since a much larger clone lies one base away. This rearrangement joins TRBV5-4 to TRBJ2-3; D is unresolved. This CDR3 contains 15 residues. CDR1 is SGHNT, CDR2 YYREEE, per germline (reference sequence). Deletions cut 1 base from V and 1 base from J, with 10 bases between. CDR3 protein: CASSLTPTGTDTQYF. The CDR3 nucleotides are TGTGCCAGCAGCTTGACCCCGACTGGCACAGATACGCAGTATTTT.

The V call is TRBV2, the J call TRBJ2-7; 7 bases align to TRBD1. This CDR3 is built from 15 residues. The V and J ends lost 7 bases and 2 bases, in that order; junction bases with no gene match: 11. CDR1 and CDR2 (germline): SNHLY, FYNNEI. CDR3 sequence reads: CASIPGRGRAYEQYF. Written as DNA, the CDR3 is TGTGCCAGCATCCCAGGCAGGGGGAGAGCCTACGAGCAGTACTTC.

The chain combines TRBV4-1 with TRBJ1-6, with D unclear. Per germline, CDR1 MGHRA and CDR2 YSYEKL. This CDR3 comprises 15 residues. The ends were cut back, 0 bases at V and 11 bases at J, with 14 bases in the middle. The chain's CDR3 is CASSQDFQRYTPLHF. DNA for the CDR3: TGCGCCAGCAGCCAAGATTTCCAAAGGTACACACCCCTCCACTTT.